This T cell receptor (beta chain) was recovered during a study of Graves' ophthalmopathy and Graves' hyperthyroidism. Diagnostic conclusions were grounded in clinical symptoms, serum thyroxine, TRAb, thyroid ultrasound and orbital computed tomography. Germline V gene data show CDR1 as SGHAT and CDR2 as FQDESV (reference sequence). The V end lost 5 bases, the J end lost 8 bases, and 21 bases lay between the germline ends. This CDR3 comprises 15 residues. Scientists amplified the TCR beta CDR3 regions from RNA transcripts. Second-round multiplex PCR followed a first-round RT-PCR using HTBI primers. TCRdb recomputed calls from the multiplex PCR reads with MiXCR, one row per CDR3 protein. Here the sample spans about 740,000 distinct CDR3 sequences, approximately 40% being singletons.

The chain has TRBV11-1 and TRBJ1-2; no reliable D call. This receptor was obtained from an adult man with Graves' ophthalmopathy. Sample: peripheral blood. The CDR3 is CASSPLGEGGGGYTF. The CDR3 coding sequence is TGTGCCAGCAGCCCGCTCGGGGAGGGTGGCGGAGGCTACACCTTC.